Described below is a single T cell receptor beta chain sequence and its context. The antigen is not known. This sample was taken from a study of T cells expressing NK-cell markers. Study-level points and caveats: The HCMV specificity of the expanded NKG2C+ T cell clones stayed unresolved. Top CD8+ clonotypes included the dominant CD3+CD56+NKG2C+ clonotypes in five to seven donors.

TCRdb re-called the 5' RACE reads and shows each CDR3 protein once, DNA omitted. The table lists 160,000 or so distinct CDR3 sequences. This CDR3 has 15 residues. Germline assignment: CDR1 LGHNA and CDR2 YNFKEQ. This sequence originates from a woman between 18 and 70 years old in good health. The source material was blood T cells: a sorted CD56 or NKG2C T cell subset, CD4+ or CD8+ T cells, or bulk PBMC T cells (not recorded which). This chain connects TRBV4-2 to TRBJ1-2; TCRdb designates TRBD1, a call that cannot be tested without DNA. The CDR3 reads CASSQDTGPYYGYTF.